This T cell receptor beta chain was documented in a study of T-cell memory formation after mild COVID-19 (dated by TCRdb to 2020 to 2023). For the study in its entirety: Most TCR sequence clusters were specific to one of the two donors. Two young, previously healthy adult volunteers, one female and one male, were included in the cohort. T-cell clones expanding and contracting after mild COVID-19 in two donors were tracked by longitudinal TCRalpha and TCRbeta repertoire sequencing. Results the study describes overall, beyond this receptor: Contracting CD4+ clones turned up mainly in the CM and EM memory subsets, whereas EMRA was where CD8+ clones were enriched. Only a couple of mild cases were covered in the study, and larger cohorts including severe cases with pre-infection samples were considered necessary. Balanced CD4/CD8 phenotypes were observed for clones contracting from day 15 to 85, whereas a bias towards CD4+ was observed for a second wave of clones expanding from day 15 to 37. SARS-CoV-2 specificity of the second-wave clones peaking on day 37 was not confirmed. The detection of some responding clones in pre-infection memory suggests that pre-existing cross-reactive memory T cells joined the SARS-CoV-2 response.

Sequencing was carried out with an Illumina NovaSeq 6000. TCRalpha and TCRbeta cDNA libraries were constructed by 5'RACE with constant-segment primers, with sample barcodes and unique molecular identifiers being introduced. RNA was extracted from every sample with Trizol reagent. Library amplification was performed in two PCR steps, and a second sample barcode and Illumina TruSeq adapters were introduced in the second step. Libraries were sequenced on an Illumina NovaSeq with 2 x 150 bp paired-end reads. The published analysis was carried out like this. Demultiplexing of reads and collapsing into UMI-guided consensus sequences were performed with migec v1.2.7. With mixcr v2.1.11, UMI consensuses were aligned to TRA and TRB V and J templates and assembled into clonotypes. Clonotypes were classified as expanded or contracted when called significant by both edgeR and NoisET, with noise models trained on biological replicates. For edgeR calls, a false discovery rate-adjusted p below 0.01 and a log2 fold-change threshold of 1 were applied. As an exploratory analysis of dynamics, PCA with hierarchical clustering was applied to max-normalized trajectories of the 1000 most abundant clonotypes. Separately sequenced CD4+ and CD8+ repertoires were used to assign a CD4 or CD8 phenotype to each responding clone. TCRdb reworked the public reads: Q25 trimming with fastp, MiXCR clone assembly, productive beta chains retained. Every CDR3 protein is listed once, alongside the most common genes and DNA of its rows. TCRdb's processing, not the study's, gives the V and J calls here. The sample includes 150,000 to 200,000 distinct CDR3 sequences, with roughly 16% observed a single time. Of the sample, under 2.5% is held by the ten largest clones.

PBMCs were isolated by Ficoll-Paque density gradient centrifugation. This clonotype was detected ten times or more. The clone's antigen remains unknown. Within one base of it there is no much larger clone, and no base qualities were kept. Sequencing was carried out using PBMCs or a T cell subset sorted from them (not recorded which). The source of this sequence is an adult woman who had mild COVID-19 (a few samples of this study predate the infection). The sample titles of this study are shuffled in the database, so cell type and time point are left out; the donor was told from shared clones.

The DNA sequence is as follows: TGTGCCAGCAGCTCTCACTACGAGCAGTACTTC. The encoded protein is CASSSHYEQYF. The rearranged segments are TRBV7-2 and TRBJ2-7; the D gene assignment is ambiguous. Reading from cysteine to phenylalanine, the CDR3 counts 11 amino acids. Here the CDR3 DNA is all that survives: 33 bases in frame from base 1. V sheds 4 bases and J sheds 3 bases, leaving 4 bases between their ends. From the germline V gene, CDR1 is SGHTA and CDR2 is FQGNSA.